The 24 T cell receptor beta chains given below trace back to one sample, sequenced in a study of early T cells in non-severe SARS-CoV-2 infection. From the 5' RACE reads, TCRdb called clonotypes with MiXCR, one entry per CDR3 protein. This sample carries about 30,000 distinct CDR3 sequences, less than 6% of them seen once, and the ten largest clones take under 15%. Sequencing was done on a sample of whole blood. The receptors here all came from an adult who was a healthcare worker with PCR-confirmed SARS-CoV-2 infection or an uninfected control (not recorded which).

The chain uses TRBV5-1 and TRBJ2-5, with TRBD1 matching over 9 bases. The CDR3 is 15 amino acids. Germline trimming cut 4 bases from V and 5 bases from J; bases unmatched to any gene: 9. CDR1 and CDR2 from the germline V gene are SGHRS and YFSETQ. The CDR3 spells CASSGGGQGKETQYF. DNA of the CDR3: TGCGCCAGCAGCGGGGGAGGACAGGGGAAGGAGACCCAGTACTTC.

In its sample, this clonotype was seen many times. This chain links TRBV30 with TRBJ1-5; 7 nucleotides match TRBD1. Unmatched junction bases numbered 2, after V lost 2 bases and J lost 4 bases. The germline CDR1 and CDR2 sequences are GTSNPN and SVGIG (reference sequence). The CDR3 spans 13 residues. CDR3 sequence: CAWSPQGNQPQHF. CDR3 nucleotides: TGTGCCTGGAGTCCACAGGGGAATCAGCCCCAGCATTTT.

J is TRBJ2-3 and V is TRBV10-1, with 7 positions matching TRBD2. With 0 bases clipped from V and 1 base from J, the junction kept 4 bases outside the gene matches. This CDR3 has 16 residues. The germline gives CDR1 WNHNN, CDR2 SYGVQD (reference sequence). The CDR3: CASSESVSGGTDTQYF. The CDR3 DNA reads TGCGCCAGCAGTGAGTCGGTGAGCGGGGGCACAGATACGCAGTATTTT.

J is TRBJ2-2 and V is TRBV6-1; 7 bases match TRBD1. Per the germline V gene, CDR1 is MNHNS and CDR2 is SASEGT. The CDR3 totals 16 residues. V lost 6 bases, J lost 4 bases, and 11 bases stayed unmatched. The CDR3 DNA reads as TGTGCCAGCAGCGGTTTCGACAGGGTAATCACCGGGGAGCTGTTTTTT. Translated: CASSGFDRVITGELFF.

This clonotype was observed at least ten times. This chain links TRBV4-3 with TRBJ2-1; no clear D. Germline V gene data show CDR1 as LGHNA and CDR2 as YSLEER. The CDR3 contains 15 residues. V lost 0 bases and J lost 10, with 16 bases in between. The CDR3 region is CASSQEFARGKEQFF. CDR3 DNA sequence: TGCGCCAGCAGCCAAGAATTTGCCCGTGGGAAAGAGCAGTTCTTC.

There are many counts of this clonotype. The chain employs TRBV11-3 and TRBJ1-5; perhaps TRBD1 as D (5 bases). CDR1 and CDR2 from the germline V gene are SGHNT and YENEEA. V was clipped by 4 bases and J by 1 base, with 5 bases between them. The CDR3 loop spans 13 amino acids. CDR3 amino acids: CASSWDSNQPQHF. The CDR3 DNA follows: TGTGCCAGCAGCTGGGACAGCAATCAGCCCCAGCATTTT.

This clonotype was observed a handful of times. The chain couples TRBV21-1 to TRBJ2-7; the table's D call TRBD1 went unverified against the DNA. TRBV21-1 corresponds to a pseudogene. CDR3 length equals 13 residues. The chain's CDR3 is CASSHGGANEQYF. In DNA, the CDR3 is TGTGCCAGCAGCCACGGGGGGGCGAACGAGCAGTACTTC.

This clonotype was seen a handful of times. The V and J genes are TRBV19 and TRBJ2-5; TRBD2 matches at 7 bases. This CDR3 has 15 amino acids. Germline-derived CDR1 and CDR2 are LNHDA and SQIVND (reference sequence). The V and J ends lost 3 bases and 4 bases, in that order; junction bases with no gene match: 8. The CDR3 region has the DNA TGTGCCAGTAGTATCGGAGGGACTACGAGAGAGACCCAGTACTTC. It specifies CASSIGGTTRETQYF.

The rearrangement links TRBV6-5 to TRBJ2-2; tentative D call: TRBD1 (6 bases). Looked up from germline, CDR1 is MNHEY and CDR2 is SVGAGI. V was cut by 8 bases and J by 0 bases, with 16 bases left in between. This CDR3 spans 16 amino acids. CDR3 sequence: CASATPGQSNTGELFF. The CDR3 nucleotides read TGTGCCAGCGCCACCCCGGGACAATCGAACACCGGGGAGCTGTTTTTT.

The chain combines TRBV29-1 with TRBJ2-7; the D gene could be TRBD1 or TRBD2 (5 bases each). Trimming took off 0 bases at V and 6 bases at J, with 6 bases between the two ends. CDR1 and CDR2 from the germline V gene are SQVTM and ANQGSEA. There are 11 residues in the CDR3. The CDR3 is CSVEDGGEQYF. CDR3 in DNA: TGCAGCGTTGAAGATGGGGGCGAGCAGTACTTC.

This clonotype has just a few counts. This chain uses TRBV4-3 with TRBJ2-2; weak D call: TRBD2 (5 bases). This CDR3 contains 17 residues. The V and J ends lost 4 bases and 0 bases respectively, with 15 bases between them. Looked up from germline, CDR1 is LGHNA and CDR2 is YSLEER. The DNA of the CDR3 is TGCGCCAGCAGCCCAAGCACCAGCGGAACGAACACCGGGGAGCTGTTTTTT. Encoded protein: CASSPSTSGTNTGELFF.

This clonotype has ten or more counts. V is TRBV7-9 and J is TRBJ2-1, with D possibly TRBD1 on 5 matching bases. Germline V gene lookup returns CDR1 SEHNR and CDR2 FQNEAQ (reference sequence). The CDR3 runs 14 residues. The V end lost 3 bases, the J end lost 7 bases, and 13 bases lay between the germline ends. As DNA, the CDR3 is TGTGCCAGCAGCTTGACTCAAGGGGAAAATGAGCAGTTCTTC. Translating gives CASSLTQGENEQFF.

In its sample, this clonotype is medium-sized. This chain connects TRBV14 to TRBJ1-1, with 8 positions matching TRBD1. This CDR3 has 14 amino acids. Germline loops: CDR1 SGHDN, CDR2 FVKESK. Trimming cost V 4 bases and J 4 bases; bases outside gene matches: 5. CDR3 in DNA: TGTGCCAGCAGCCGAGACAGGGGATTCACTGAAGCTTTCTTT. As protein: CASSRDRGFTEAFF.

Many counts were recorded for this clonotype. One junction end disagrees with the germline gene, perhaps due to a read error. This chain connects TRBV6-2 or TRBV6-3 to TRBJ1-1; D gene ambiguous. Germline V gene lookup returns CDR1 MNHEY and CDR2 SVGEGT. CDR3 length equals 17 residues. CDR3 coding DNA: TGTGCCAGCAGTTACTCCGACCAGGCCGCGTGGACGCAGGCCAGTCATTTT. It specifies CASSYSDQAAWTQASHF.

This clonotype was seen repeatedly, ten times or more. The chain carries TRBV2 and TRBJ1-1, with no clear D. Germline CDR1 is SNHLY and CDR2 is FYNNEI. The CDR3 covers 14 residues. Trimming stripped 6 bases from V and 6 bases from J, with 17 bases between. CDR3 DNA sequence: TGTGCCAGCAGCGACGCCAACGACCTTCCTGAAGCTTTCTTT. Its translation is CASSDANDLPEAFF.

This clonotype showed up just a few times. This chain uses TRBV7-6 with TRBJ2-6; 10 nucleotides match TRBD1. The CDR3 is made up of 17 amino acids. The junction had 6 bases not matched to a gene; V was cut back by 5 bases and J by 2 bases. CDR1 is SGHVS, CDR2 FNYEAQ, per germline. For the CDR3, the DNA is TGTGCCAGCAGCCCAACCGGGACAGGGGCTGGGGCCAACGTCCTGACTTTC. It specifies CASSPTGTGAGANVLTF.

This clonotype was seen at least ten times. The rearrangement joins TRBV6-1 to TRBJ1-5; D gene uncertain. Trimming stripped 2 bases from V and 0 bases from J, with 8 bases between. The CDR3 sequence is 15 residues long. Germline CDR1 is MNHNS and CDR2 is SASEGT. CDR3 coding DNA: TGTGCCAGCAGTGAAAGGTGGGATAGCAATCAGCCCCAGCATTTT. It encodes CASSERWDSNQPQHF.

This clonotype was counted many times. J is TRBJ1-4 and V is TRBV28, with a tentative D call TRBD1 (6 bases). V lost 4 bases and J lost 13, with 13 bases in between. CDR1 and CDR2 from the germline V gene are MDHEN and SYDVKM. This CDR3 region has 12 residues. In DNA, the CDR3 is TGTGCCAGCAGTTACTTGGACAGTAGACTGTTTTTT. It specifies CASSYLDSRLFF.

This clonotype was detected many times. The chain is built from TRBV12-3 or TRBV12-4 and TRBJ2-7; D gene unclear. This CDR3 spans 13 amino acids. The V gene lost 2 bases and the J gene lost 8 bases, with 13 bases spanning the gap. Written as DNA, the CDR3 is TGTGCCAGCAGTTTACCCACCCCAAGGCAGCAGTACTTC. It specifies CASSLPTPRQQYF.

This clonotype was found a few times. V usage is TRBV28 and J usage is TRBJ2-7; a possible D gene is TRBD2 (6 bases). CDR3 length equals 14 residues. Germline V gene sequence: CDR1 MDHEN, CDR2 SYDVKM. V lost 7 bases and J lost 0, with 13 bases in between. The CDR3 sequence is CASNPDGSSYEQYF. CDR3 nucleotides: TGTGCCAGCAACCCAGACGGGAGCTCCTACGAGCAGTACTTC.

This clonotype came up many times. The rearrangement links TRBV5-1 to TRBJ2-2; a possible D gene is TRBD1 (6 bases). V was pared by 3 bases and J by 7 bases, with 7 bases between. The germline gives CDR1 SGHRS, CDR2 YFSETQ. The CDR3 sequence is 12 residues long. In nucleotides, the CDR3 is TGCGCCAGCAGCTCACAGGGCGGGGAGCTGTTTTTT. It codes for CASSSQGGELFF.

This clonotype was detected ten times or more. The V gene is TRBV20-1, the J gene TRBJ2-7; D possibly matches TRBD1 or TRBD2 (5 bases each). Trimming took 0 bases from V and 3 from J, leaving 9 bases between them. There are 13 residues in the CDR3. The germline V gene has CDR1 DFQATT and CDR2 SNEGSKA (reference sequence). CDR3 residues: CSARDGTFYEQYF. CDR3 DNA sequence: TGCAGTGCTAGAGATGGGACCTTCTACGAGCAGTACTTC.

The chain's CDR3 is CASGHPRTGGSNQPQHF. In nucleotides, the CDR3 is TGTGCTAGTGGTCATCCTAGGACAGGGGGAAGCAATCAGCCCCAGCATTTT. This chain links TRBV12-5 with TRBJ1-5; 10 nucleotides align to TRBD1. Germline trimming cut 5 bases from V and 1 base from J; bases unmatched to any gene: 8. Looked up from germline, CDR1 is LGHNT and CDR2 is FRNRAP. This CDR3 has 17 residues. The full variable domain, completed using reference TRBV12-5 and TRBJ1-5, is DARVTQTPRHKVTEMGQEVTMRCQPILGHNTVFWYRQTMMQGLELLAYFRNRAPLDDSGMPKDRFSAEMPDATLATLKIQPSEPRDSAVYFCASGHPRTGGSNQPQHFGDGTRLSIL.

This rearrangement joins TRBV28 to TRBJ2-1; D perhaps matches TRBD1 (6 bases). Germline-derived CDR1 and CDR2 are MDHEN and SYDVKM. This CDR3 is 15 amino acids long. With 5 bases removed from V and 3 bases from J, the gap between germline ends came to 14 bases. CDR3 sequence: CASSPPRGVYNEQFF. The CDR3 DNA reads TGTGCCAGCAGTCCCCCCAGGGGCGTCTACAATGAGCAGTTCTTC.